This T cell receptor (beta chain) was profiled in a study of blood T cell repertoires in COVID-19. Trimming stripped 3 bases from V and 2 bases from J, with 10 bases between. Germline CDR1 SQVTM, CDR2 ANQGSEA. The CDR3 runs to 13 residues. Per the original methods: Reference gene primer amplification in the assay estimated nucleated cell counts. TCRdb keeps only in-frame clones here, not all; method: immunoSEQ multiplex PCR. V, J and clone size were drawn from that table, and D and trimming were deduced from the DNA. The sample has around 140,000 clones; under 90% are singletons. The sequenced sample consisted of peripheral blood. The J gene is TRBJ1-2, the V gene TRBV29-1; D not certain. This clonotype originated in an older woman with active or convalescent COVID-19. The CDR3 loop reads CSVDWQNNYGYTF. The CDR3 DNA reads TGCAGCGTTGACTGGCAGAACAACTATGGCTACACCTTC.